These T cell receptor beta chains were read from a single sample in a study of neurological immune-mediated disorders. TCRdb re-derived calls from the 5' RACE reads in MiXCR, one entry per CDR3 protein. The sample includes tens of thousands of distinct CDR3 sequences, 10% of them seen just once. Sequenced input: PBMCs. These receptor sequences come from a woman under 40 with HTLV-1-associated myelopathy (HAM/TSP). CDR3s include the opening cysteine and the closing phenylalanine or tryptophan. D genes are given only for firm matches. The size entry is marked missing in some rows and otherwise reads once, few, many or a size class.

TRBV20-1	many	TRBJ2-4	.	CSARGPLLDIQYF	TGCAGTGCTAGAGGCCCCCTCTTAGACATTCAGTACTTC
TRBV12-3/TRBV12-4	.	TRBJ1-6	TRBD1	CASSPRTGPTSPLHF	TGTGCCAGCAGTCCCCGGACAGGGCCGACTTCACCCCTCCACTTT
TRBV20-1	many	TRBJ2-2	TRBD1	CSARDDGRGTGELFF	TGCAGTGCTAGAGATGATGGCAGGGGGACCGGGGAGCTGTTTTTT
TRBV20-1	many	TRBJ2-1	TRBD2	CSASISGGADEQFF	TGCAGTGCTAGTATTAGCGGGGGGGCTGATGAGCAGTTCTTC
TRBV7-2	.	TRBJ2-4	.	CASSLVGSTKNIQYF	TGTGCCAGCAGCCTTGTAGGGTCAACTAAAAACATTCAGTACTTC
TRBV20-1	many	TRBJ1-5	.	CSALPTVRNQPQHF	TGCAGTGCCCTACCTACAGTCCGCAATCAGCCCCAGCATTTT
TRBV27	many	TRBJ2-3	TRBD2	CASSMLGTGGLDTQYF	TGTGCCAGCAGCATGCTGGGAACGGGGGGTTTAGATACGCAGTATTTT
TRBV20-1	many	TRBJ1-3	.	CSARDALSGNTIYF	TGCAGTGCTAGAGACGCTTTATCTGGAAACACCATATATTTT
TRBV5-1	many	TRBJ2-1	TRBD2	CASSVFTGGVTEQFF	TGCGCCAGCAGCGTTTTTACGGGGGGTGTCACTGAGCAGTTCTTC
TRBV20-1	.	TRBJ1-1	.	CSARDPGVCAFF	TGCAGTGCTAGAGATCCGGGGGTGTGTGCTTTCTTT
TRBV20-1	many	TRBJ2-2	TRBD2	CSARLAGGPGELFF	TGCAGTGCTCGACTAGCGGGGGGTCCCGGGGAGCTGTTTTTT
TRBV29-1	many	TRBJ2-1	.	CSALENNEQFF	TGCAGCGCACTGGAGAACAATGAGCAGTTCTTC
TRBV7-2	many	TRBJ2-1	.	CARGAQGWYDYNEQFF	TGTGCCCGGGGGGCCCAGGGATGGTATGACTACAATGAGCAGTTCTTC
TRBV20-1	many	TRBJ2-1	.	CSAKTPSYNEQFF	TGCAGTGCTAAAACCCCTTCCTACAATGAGCAGTTCTTC
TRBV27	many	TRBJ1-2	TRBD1	CASSSPKTGNRGYTF	TGTGCCAGCAGTTCCCCGAAGACAGGGAATCGAGGCTACACCTTC
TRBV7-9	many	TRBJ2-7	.	CASSLSQSYEQYF	TGTGCCAGCAGCTTATCACAGTCCTACGAGCAGTACTTC
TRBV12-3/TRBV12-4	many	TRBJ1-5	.	CASRKPGHNQPQHF	TGTGCCAGCAGAAAGCCAGGGCACAATCAGCCCCAGCATTTT
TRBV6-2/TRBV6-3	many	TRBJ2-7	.	CASSRPGQAYEQYF	TGTGCCAGCAGCAGGCCTGGACAAGCCTACGAGCAGTACTTC
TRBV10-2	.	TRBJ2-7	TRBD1	CASTSRQGWQYF	TGCGCCAGCACTTCAAGACAGGGGTGGCAGTACTTC
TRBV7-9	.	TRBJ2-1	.	CASSLEPRIAGPVQFF	TGTGCCAGCAGCTTAGAGCCCCGTATAGCCGGGCCTGTACAGTTCTTC
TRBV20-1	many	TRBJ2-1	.	CSASPTSRAMPFF	TGCAGTGCTAGCCCCACCTCCCGGGCGATGCCGTTCTTC
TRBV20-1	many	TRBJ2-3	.	CSAKAGGGTDTQYF	TGCAGTGCTAAAGCGGGCGGGGGCACAGATACGCAGTATTTT
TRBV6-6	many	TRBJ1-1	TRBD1	CASSAQGVKNTEAFF	TGTGCCAGCAGTGCCCAGGGGGTAAAGAACACTGAAGCTTTCTTT
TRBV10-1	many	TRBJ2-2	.	CASSVLSITGELFF	TGCGCCAGCAGCGTACTAAGTATCACCGGGGAGCTGTTTTTT
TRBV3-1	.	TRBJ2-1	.	CASSQISVGQFF	TGTGCCAGCAGCCAAATATCCGTCGGGCAGTTCTTC
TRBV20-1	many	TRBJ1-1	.	CSASRVVDTEAFF	TGCAGTGCTAGCCGGGTTGTGGACACTGAAGCTTTCTTT
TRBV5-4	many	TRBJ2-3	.	CASRPGSTDTQYF	TGTGCCAGCAGGCCGGGAAGCACAGATACGCAGTATTTT
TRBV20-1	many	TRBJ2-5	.	CSARGGATGETQYF	TGCAGTGCTAGAGGGGGGGCAACGGGAGAGACCCAGTACTTC
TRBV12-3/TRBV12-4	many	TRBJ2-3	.	CASTQTPDTQYF	TGTGCCAGCACCCAAACCCCAGATACGCAGTATTTT
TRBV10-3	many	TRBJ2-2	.	CAIRGTGELFF	TGTGCCATCAGAGGGACCGGGGAGCTGTTTTTT
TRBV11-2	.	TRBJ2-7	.	CASSLSRGGEQYF	TGTGCCAGCAGCTTATCCAGGGGTGGCGAGCAGTACTTC
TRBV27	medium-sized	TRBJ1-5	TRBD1	CASSPSGTGFSNQPQHF	TGTGCCAGTTCCCCGTCCGGGACAGGGTTTTCCAATCAGCCCCAGCATTTT
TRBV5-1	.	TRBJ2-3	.	CASSFYICSARGTGAGRGTDTQYF	.
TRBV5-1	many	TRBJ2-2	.	CASSLKSTGELFF	TGCGCCAGCAGCTTGAAGAGCACCGGGGAGCTGTTTTTT
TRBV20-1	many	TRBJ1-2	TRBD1	CSASPGQGASYGYTF	TGCAGTGCGAGCCCGGGACAGGGGGCATCATACGGCTACACCTTC
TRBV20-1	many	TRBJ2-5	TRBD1	CSARSDDRGSWTQYF	TGCAGTGCTAGATCAGATGACAGGGGGTCGTGGACCCAGTACTTC
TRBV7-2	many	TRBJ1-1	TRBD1	CASSQGQSNTEAFF	TGTGCCAGCAGCCAGGGACAGTCGAACACTGAAGCTTTCTTT
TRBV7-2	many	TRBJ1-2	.	CASSRATRVNYGYTF	TGTGCCAGCAGCCGAGCGACCAGGGTCAACTATGGCTACACCTTC
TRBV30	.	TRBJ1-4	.	CAWSVQRVEKLFF	TGTGCCTGGAGTGTTCAGAGGGTCGAAAAACTGTTTTTT
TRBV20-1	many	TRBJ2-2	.	CSARDHDRSTGELFF	TGCAGTGCTAGAGACCACGACAGATCCACCGGGGAGCTGTTTTTT
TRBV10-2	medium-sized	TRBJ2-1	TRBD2	CASGDGGSGGGYEQFF	TGCGCCAGCGGAGACGGGGGTAGCGGGGGGGGGTATGAGCAGTTCTTC
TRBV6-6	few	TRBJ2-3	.	CASSYSVSTDTQYF	TGTGCCAGCAGTTACTCGGTCTCTACAGATACGCAGTATTTT
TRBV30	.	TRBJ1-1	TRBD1	CACTGVDTEAFF	TGTGCCTGCACAGGGGTAGACACTGAAGCTTTCTTT
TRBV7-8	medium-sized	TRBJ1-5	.	CASSRRDDSNQPQHF	TGTGCCAGCAGCCGCCGGGACGATAGCAATCAGCCCCAGCATTTT
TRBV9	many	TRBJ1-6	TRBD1	CASSAETGNSPLHF	TGTGCCAGCAGCGCGGAGACAGGGAATTCACCCCTCCACTTT
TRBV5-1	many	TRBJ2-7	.	CASSLTGNEQYF	TGCGCCAGCAGCTTAACAGGGAACGAGCAGTACTTC